This T cell receptor beta chain was recovered during a study of beta chain features in type 1 diabetes. The study's findings and limits: Patients' naive, central memory and Treg TCRB repertoires seemed closer to one another than those of healthy donors. Diminished insertions and augmented deletions at VDJ junctions characterized type 1 diabetes patients.

Heparinised blood was drawn once per donor, averaging about 116 mL. Cells sorted by CD45RO/CCR7/CD25/CD127/CD95/CD27 comprised CD4+ naive, central memory, regulatory and stem cell-like memory cells. This clone was seen a handful of times. Its antigen is currently unknown. Reverse transcribing all isolated RNA meant expressed TCRB transcripts were sequenced. The method was immunoSEQ multiplex PCR; TCRdb's version includes in-frame clones alone and lacks a portion of them. The sample includes fewer than 550,000 clones, 10% to 12% of them seen just once. V dropped 1 base and J dropped 0 bases, with 10 bases sitting between them. This CDR3 comprises 14 residues. Germline V gene lookup returns CDR1 GTSNPN and CDR2 SVGIG (reference sequence).

This TCR derives from a woman aged 18-29 years in good health. Sequencing was done on a sample of naive CD4+ T cells from blood. The chain combines TRBV30 with TRBJ2-7; D may be TRBD2 (6 bases). The CDR3 loop reads CAWSGTGGSYEQYF. For the CDR3, the DNA is TGTGCCTGGAGTGGAACCGGGGGCTCCTACGAGCAGTACTTC. Full variable domain (outside the CDR3, taken from reference TRBV30 and TRBJ2-7): SQTIHQWPATLVQPVGSPLSLECTVEGTSNPNLYWYRQAAGRGLQLLFYSVGIGQISSEVPQNLSASRPQDRQFILSSKKLLLSDSGFYLCAWSGTGGSYEQYFGPGTRLTVT.